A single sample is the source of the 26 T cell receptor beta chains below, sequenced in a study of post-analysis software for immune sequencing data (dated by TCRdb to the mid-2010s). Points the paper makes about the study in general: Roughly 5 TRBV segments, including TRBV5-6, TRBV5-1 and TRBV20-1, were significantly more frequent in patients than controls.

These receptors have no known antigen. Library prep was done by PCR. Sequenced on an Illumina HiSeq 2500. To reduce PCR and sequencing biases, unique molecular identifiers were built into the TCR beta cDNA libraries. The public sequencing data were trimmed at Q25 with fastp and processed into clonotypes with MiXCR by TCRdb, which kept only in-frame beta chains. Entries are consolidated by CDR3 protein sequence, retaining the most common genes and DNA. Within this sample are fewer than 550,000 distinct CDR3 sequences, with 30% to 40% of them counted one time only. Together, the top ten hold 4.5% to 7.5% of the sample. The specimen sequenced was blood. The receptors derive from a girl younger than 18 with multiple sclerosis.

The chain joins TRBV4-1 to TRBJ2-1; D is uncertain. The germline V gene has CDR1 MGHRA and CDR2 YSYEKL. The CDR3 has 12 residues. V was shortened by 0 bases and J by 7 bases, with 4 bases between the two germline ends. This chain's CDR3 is CASSQETNEQFF. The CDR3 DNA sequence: TGCGCCAGCAGCCAAGAAACGAATGAGCAGTTCTTC.

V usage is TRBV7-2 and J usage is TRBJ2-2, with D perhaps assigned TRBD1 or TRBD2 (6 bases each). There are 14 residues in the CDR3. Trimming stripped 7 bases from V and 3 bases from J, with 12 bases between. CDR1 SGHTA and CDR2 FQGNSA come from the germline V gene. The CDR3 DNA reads TGTGCCAGCATGGGGGGCCAACACACCGGGGAGCTGTTTTTT. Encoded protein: CASMGGQHTGELFF.

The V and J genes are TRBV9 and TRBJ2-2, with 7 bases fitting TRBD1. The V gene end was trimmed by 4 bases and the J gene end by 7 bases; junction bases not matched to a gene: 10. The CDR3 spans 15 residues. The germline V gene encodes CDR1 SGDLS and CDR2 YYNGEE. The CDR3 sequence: CASSPLGQVGGELFF. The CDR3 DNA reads TGTGCCAGCAGCCCACTCGGACAGGTCGGCGGGGAGCTGTTTTTT.

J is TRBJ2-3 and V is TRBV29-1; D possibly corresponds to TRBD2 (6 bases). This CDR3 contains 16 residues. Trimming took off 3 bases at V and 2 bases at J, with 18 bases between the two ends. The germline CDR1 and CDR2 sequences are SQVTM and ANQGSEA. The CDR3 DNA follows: TGCAGCGTTGAGGAAAAGGGCGGGGTCCTCACAGATACGCAGTATTTT. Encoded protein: CSVEEKGGVLTDTQYF.

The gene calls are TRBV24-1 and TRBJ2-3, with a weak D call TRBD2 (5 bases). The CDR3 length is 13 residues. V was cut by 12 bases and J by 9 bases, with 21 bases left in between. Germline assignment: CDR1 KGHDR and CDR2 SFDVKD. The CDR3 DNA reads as TGTGCCGCCCGCGGGCCCGCTGATGAGACGCAGTATTTT. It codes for CAARGPADETQYF.

The CDR3 reads CASSSRQGSNYGYTF. CDR3 nucleotides: TGTGCCAGCAGCTCACGACAGGGGTCTAACTATGGCTACACCTTC. This rearrangement joins TRBV7-6 to TRBJ1-2; 8 positions match TRBD1. The trim removed 4 bases at V and 0 bases at J, leaving 4 bases unmatched. The CDR3 loop spans 15 amino acids. The V gene's germline CDR1 is SGHVS and CDR2 FNYEAQ. Full variable domain (outside the CDR3, taken from reference TRBV7-6 and TRBJ1-2): GAGVSQSPRYKVTKRGQDVALRCDPISGHVSLYWYRQALGQGPEFLTYFNYEAQQDKSGLPNDRFSAERPEGSISTLTIQRTEQRDSAMYRCASSSRQGSNYGYTFGSGTRLTVV.

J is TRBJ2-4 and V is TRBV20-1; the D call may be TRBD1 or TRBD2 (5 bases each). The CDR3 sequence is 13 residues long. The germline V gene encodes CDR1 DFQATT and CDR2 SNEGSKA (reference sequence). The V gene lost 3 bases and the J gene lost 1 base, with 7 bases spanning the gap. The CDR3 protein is CSASGDAKNIQYF. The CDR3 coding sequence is TGCAGTGCTAGCGGGGACGCCAAAAACATTCAGTACTTC.

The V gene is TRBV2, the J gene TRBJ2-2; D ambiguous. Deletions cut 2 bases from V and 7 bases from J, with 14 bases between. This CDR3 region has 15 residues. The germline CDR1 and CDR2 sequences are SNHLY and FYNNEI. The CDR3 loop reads CASSEQTGPVGELFF. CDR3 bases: TGTGCCAGCAGTGAACAGACCGGGCCCGTCGGGGAGCTGTTTTTT.

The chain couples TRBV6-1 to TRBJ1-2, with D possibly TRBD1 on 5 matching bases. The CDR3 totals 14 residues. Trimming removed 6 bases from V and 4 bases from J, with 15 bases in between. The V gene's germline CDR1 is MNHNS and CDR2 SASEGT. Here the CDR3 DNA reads TGTGCCAGCAGAGGCGGAGAGGGGTGCTATGGCTACACCTTC. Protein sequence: CASRGGEGCYGYTF.

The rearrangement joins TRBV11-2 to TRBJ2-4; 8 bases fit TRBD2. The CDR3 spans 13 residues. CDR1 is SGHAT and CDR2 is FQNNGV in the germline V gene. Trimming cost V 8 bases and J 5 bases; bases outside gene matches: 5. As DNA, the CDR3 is TGTGCCAGCGACAAAGCGGGGGAAAACATTCAGTACTTC. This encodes CASDKAGENIQYF.

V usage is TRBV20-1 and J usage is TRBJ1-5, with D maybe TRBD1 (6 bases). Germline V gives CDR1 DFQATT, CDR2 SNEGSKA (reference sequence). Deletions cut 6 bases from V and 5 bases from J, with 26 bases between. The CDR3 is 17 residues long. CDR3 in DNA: TGCAGTGCCCGACGCCTAGGACAGCCGAGGTCGTATCAGCCCCAGCATTTT. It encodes CSARRLGQPRSYQPQHF.

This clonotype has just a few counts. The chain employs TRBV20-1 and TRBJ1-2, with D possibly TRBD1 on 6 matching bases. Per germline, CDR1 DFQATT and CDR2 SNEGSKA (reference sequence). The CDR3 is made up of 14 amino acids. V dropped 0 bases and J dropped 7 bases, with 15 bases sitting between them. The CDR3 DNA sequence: TGCAGTGCTAGAGATTATCAGGGGCGGGGTGGCTACACCTTC. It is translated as CSARDYQGRGGYTF.

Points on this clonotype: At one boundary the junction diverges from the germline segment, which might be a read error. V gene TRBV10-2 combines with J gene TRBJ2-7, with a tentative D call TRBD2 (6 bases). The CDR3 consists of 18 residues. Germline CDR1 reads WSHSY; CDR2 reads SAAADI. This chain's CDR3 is CAGSESNHAEDYAYEQYF. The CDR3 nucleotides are TGCGCCGGCAGTGAGTCGAACCACGCGGAGGACTATGCCTACGAGCAGTACTTC.

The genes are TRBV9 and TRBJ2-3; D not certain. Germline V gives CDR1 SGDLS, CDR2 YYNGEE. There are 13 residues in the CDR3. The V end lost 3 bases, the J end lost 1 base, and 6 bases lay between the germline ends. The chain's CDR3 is CASSALGTDTQYF. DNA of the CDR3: TGTGCCAGCAGCGCGCTGGGCACAGATACGCAGTATTTT.

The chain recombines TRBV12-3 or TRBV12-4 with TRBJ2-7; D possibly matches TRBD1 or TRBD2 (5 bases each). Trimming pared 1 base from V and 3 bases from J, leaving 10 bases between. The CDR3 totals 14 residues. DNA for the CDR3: TGTGCCAGCAGTTTAGGAGGGACCCGCTACGAGCAGTACTTC. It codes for CASSLGGTRYEQYF.

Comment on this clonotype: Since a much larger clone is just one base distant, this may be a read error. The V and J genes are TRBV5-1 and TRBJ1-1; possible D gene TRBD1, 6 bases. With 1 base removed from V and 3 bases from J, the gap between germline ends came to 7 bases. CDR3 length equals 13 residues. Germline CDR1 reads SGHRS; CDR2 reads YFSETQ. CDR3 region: CASSLQGHTEAFF. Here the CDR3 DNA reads TGCGCCAGCAGCTTGCAGGGGCACACTGAAGCTTTCTTT.

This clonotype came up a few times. CDR3 in amino acids: CASSNGAGGNEKLFF. CDR3 nucleotides: TGTGCCAGCAGCAACGGGGCAGGGGGTAATGAAAAACTGTTTTTT. The chain joins TRBV6-5 to TRBJ1-4; 7 bases map to TRBD1. The germline V gene encodes CDR1 MNHEY and CDR2 SVGAGI. There are 15 residues in the CDR3. With 6 bases clipped from V and 4 bases from J, the junction kept 8 bases outside the gene matches.

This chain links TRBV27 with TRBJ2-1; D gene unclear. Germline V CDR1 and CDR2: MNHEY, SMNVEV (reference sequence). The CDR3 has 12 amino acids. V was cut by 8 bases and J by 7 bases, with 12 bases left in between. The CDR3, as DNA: TGTGCCAGCCGCCGAATGCGGAATGAGCAGTTCTTC. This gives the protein CASRRMRNEQFF.

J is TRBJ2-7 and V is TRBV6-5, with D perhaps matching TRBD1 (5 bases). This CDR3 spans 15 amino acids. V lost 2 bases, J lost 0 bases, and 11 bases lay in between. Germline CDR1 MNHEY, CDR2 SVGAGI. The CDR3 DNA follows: TGTGCCAGCAGTTACGGGGTCGACAGCTCCTACGAGCAGTACTTC. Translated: CASSYGVDSSYEQYF.

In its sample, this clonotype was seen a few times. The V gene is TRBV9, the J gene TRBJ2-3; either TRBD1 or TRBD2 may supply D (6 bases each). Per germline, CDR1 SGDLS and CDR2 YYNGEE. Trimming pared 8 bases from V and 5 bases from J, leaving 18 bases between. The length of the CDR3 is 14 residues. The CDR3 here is CASQVGGVKDTQYF. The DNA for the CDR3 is TGTGCCAGTCAGGTGGGGGGCGTGAAAGATACGCAGTATTTT.

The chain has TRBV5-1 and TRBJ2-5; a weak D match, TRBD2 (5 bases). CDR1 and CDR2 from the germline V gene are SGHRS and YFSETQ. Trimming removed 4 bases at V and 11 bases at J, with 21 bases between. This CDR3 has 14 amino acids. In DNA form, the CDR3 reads TGCGCCAGCAGCCTTACGGAGGCTTACAATGAGCAGTACTTC. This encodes CASSLTEAYNEQYF.

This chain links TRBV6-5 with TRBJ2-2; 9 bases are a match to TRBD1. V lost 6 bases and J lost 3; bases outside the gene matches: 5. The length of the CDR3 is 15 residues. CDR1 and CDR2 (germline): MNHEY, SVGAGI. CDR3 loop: CASRSRDRDTGELFF. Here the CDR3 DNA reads TGTGCCAGCAGGTCCCGGGACAGGGACACCGGGGAGCTGTTTTTT.

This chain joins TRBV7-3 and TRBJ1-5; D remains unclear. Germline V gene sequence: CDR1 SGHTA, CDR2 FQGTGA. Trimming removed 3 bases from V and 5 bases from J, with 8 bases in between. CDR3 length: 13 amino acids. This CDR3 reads CASSFSVDQPQHF. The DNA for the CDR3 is TGTGCCAGCAGCTTTTCAGTCGATCAGCCCCAGCATTTT.

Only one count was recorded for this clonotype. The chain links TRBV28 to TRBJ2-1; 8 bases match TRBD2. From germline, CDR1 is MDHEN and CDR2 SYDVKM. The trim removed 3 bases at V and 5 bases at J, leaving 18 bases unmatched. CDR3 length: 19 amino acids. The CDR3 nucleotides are TGTGCCAGCAGTTTGATCGAGACAAAAAGGGCGGGGGGTCACAATGAGCAGTTCTTC. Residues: CASSLIETKRAGGHNEQFF.

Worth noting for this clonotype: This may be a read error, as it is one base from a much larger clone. CDR3 amino acids: CASSFRDRDSYEQYF. For the CDR3, the DNA is TGTGCCAGCAGCTTCCGGGACAGGGATTCCTACGAGCAGTACTTC. The chain has TRBV7-9 and TRBJ2-7; TRBD1 matches 9 bases. With V trimmed by 3 bases and J by 1 base, 4 bases remained unmatched. The CDR3 is 15 amino acids. Germline loops: CDR1 SEHNR, CDR2 FQNEAQ (reference sequence).

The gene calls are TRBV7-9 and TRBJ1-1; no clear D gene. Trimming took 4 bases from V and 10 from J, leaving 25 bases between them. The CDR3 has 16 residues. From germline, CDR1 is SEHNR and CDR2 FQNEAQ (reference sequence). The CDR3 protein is CASSSIAEATGLGAFF. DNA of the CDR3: TGTGCCAGCAGCTCTATCGCGGAGGCCACGGGTCTTGGAGCTTTCTTT.